This T cell receptor (beta chain) was recorded in a study of blood T cell repertoires in COVID-19. Sequencing was performed with immunoSEQ multiplex PCR; in TCRdb, only in-frame clones are kept and a portion is missing. The profile shows roughly 300,000 clones, approximately 92% of them singletons. This TCR was recovered from a woman aged 25 to 45 who had recovered from COVID-19. The sample was PBMCs or T cells enriched from blood (not recorded which).

This chain's CDR3 is CATSRDPTRREQFF. The CDR3 nucleotides read TGTGCCACCAGCAGAGATCCCACTAGGAGGGAGCAGTTCTTC. The chain recombines TRBV15 with TRBJ2-1; a weak D match, TRBD2 (5 bases). Germline values: CDR1 LNHNV, CDR2 YYDKDF (reference sequence). V was shortened by 0 bases and J by 10 bases, with 13 bases between the two germline ends. The CDR3 totals 14 residues.